The source of this TCR beta chain is a study of blood T cell repertoires in COVID-19. Everyone who took part was about 18 to 89 years old, and they came from roughly 25 US areas. Two negative PCRs, clearance, or symptom resolution had been documented for recovered Cohort 3 donors. This clone is a singleton in its sample. Some clones are missing from TCRdb's copy, which holds only in-frame ones; the method was immunoSEQ multiplex PCR. The table has roughly 200,000 clones, about nine tenths seen once. Deletions cut 8 bases from V and 2 bases from J, with 11 bases between. In germline, CDR1 is MDHEN, CDR2 SYDVKM. This CDR3 comprises 13 residues.

The clonotype was recovered from a man aged 25-45 years who had recovered from COVID-19. The sequenced sample consisted of PBMCs or T cells enriched from blood (not recorded which). The chain joins TRBV28 to TRBJ2-3; D is unclear. CDR3 bases: TGTGCCAGCTACCACATTTCCACAGATACGCAGTATTTT. Residues: CASYHISTDTQYF. Together with reference TRBV28 and TRBJ2-3, the CDR3 gives the full variable domain: DVKVTQSSRYLVKRTGEKVFLECVQDMDHENMFWYRQDPGLGLRLIYFSYDVKMKEKGDIPEGYSVSREKKERFSLILESASTNQTSMYLCASYHISTDTQYFGPGTRLTVL.